What follows is one TCR beta chain and its context. Its antigen is not known. Measured with immunoSEQ multiplex PCR; TCRdb has only the in-frame clones, and not every one. The repertoire holds about 83,000 clones, approximately 85% seen once, with over 8% in the top ten. The data were obtained in a study of T cell responses to AZD1222 COVID-19 vaccine. For the study at large: Whether given at about 4 or about 12 weeks, second doses were pooled. Whole-study findings and limits: Baseline seropositivity characterized only a handful of AZD1222 recipients. In all cases, repertoires were sampled only after the peak T cell response.

The V end lost 1 base, the J end lost 3 bases, and 8 bases lay between the germline ends. CDR3 length: 13 amino acids. Germline CDR1 reads SGHRS; CDR2 reads YFSETQ. The V and J genes are TRBV5-1 and TRBJ2-7; weak D call: TRBD1 (5 bases). The sequence derives from an adult in good health. The specimen was peripheral blood, collected on day 0 of AZD1222 vaccination. CDR3 protein: CASSLTGDYEQYF. The CDR3 region has the DNA TGCGCCAGCAGCTTGACAGGAGACTACGAGCAGTACTTC. The full variable domain, in which reference TRBV5-1 and TRBJ2-7 provide the parts outside the CDR3, is KAGVTQTPRYLIKTRGQQVTLSCSPISGHRSVSWYQQTPGQGLQFLFEYFSETQRNKGNFPGRFSGRQFSNSRSEMNVSTLELGDSALYLCASSLTGDYEQYFGPGTRLTVT.